This entry lists 9 T cell receptor beta chains sequenced from one sample in a study of Graves' ophthalmopathy and Graves' hyperthyroidism. RNA transcripts yielded amplified TCR beta CDR3 regions. Second-round multiplex PCR followed a first-round RT-PCR using HTBI primers. TCRdb re-derived calls from the multiplex PCR reads in MiXCR, one entry per CDR3 protein. The sample holds over a million distinct CDR3 sequences, about 36% seen once. The sequenced material came from peripheral blood or thyroid tissue (not recorded which). These receptors were taken from an adult man with Graves' hyperthyroidism.

This clonotype was seen ten or more times. J is TRBJ2-5 and V is TRBV7-6, with TRBD2 identical over 8 bases. The trim removed 5 bases at V and 2 bases at J, leaving 7 bases unmatched. The CDR3 sequence is 15 residues long. In germline, CDR1 is SGHVS, CDR2 FNYEAQ. The CDR3: CASSPLRGGQETQYF. In DNA form, the CDR3 reads TGTGCCAGCAGCCCCCTTCGGGGGGGGCAAGAGACCCAGTACTTC.

The chain couples TRBV7-6 to TRBJ2-7, with TRBD2 as a possible D gene (5 bases). V shed 5 bases and J shed 3 bases, with 17 bases lying between them. Per germline, CDR1 SGHVS and CDR2 FNYEAQ. This CDR3 is 15 amino acids long. The CDR3 DNA reads TGTGCCAGCAGCCGTCATGGTGGACTCCGCTACGAGCAGTACTTC. This sequence encodes CASSRHGGLRYEQYF.

This clonotype was detected many times. The gene calls are TRBV20-1 and TRBJ1-1; D not resolved. The CDR3 is made up of 13 amino acids. With 3 bases removed from V and 0 bases from J, the gap between germline ends came to 8 bases. CDR1 DFQATT and CDR2 SNEGSKA come from the germline V gene (reference sequence). The CDR3 spells CSARGQMNTEAFF. CDR3 in DNA: TGCAGTGCTAGGGGTCAGATGAACACTGAAGCTTTCTTT.

In regard to this clonotype: Given a much more abundant clone one base away, this may be a read error. The chain employs TRBV19 and TRBJ2-7, with 9 bases fitting TRBD1. Per the germline V gene, CDR1 is LNHDA and CDR2 is SQIVND (reference sequence). The CDR3 is 15 amino acids. The CDR3 sequence: CASRRGTGNPYEQHF. The DNA for the CDR3 is TGTGCCAGTAGACGAGGGACAGGGAACCCCTACGAGCAGCACTTC.

A few counts support this clonotype. The chain is built from TRBV3-1 and TRBJ1-2, with 10 positions matching TRBD1. The CDR3 covers 15 residues. CDR1 and CDR2 from the germline V gene are LGHDT and YNNKEL (reference sequence). Trimming at V came to 4 bases and at J to 3 bases, leaving 5 bases not matched to a gene. CDR3 loop: CASSLDRGPYYGYTF. The CDR3 DNA follows: TGTGCCAGCAGCCTAGACAGGGGGCCGTACTATGGCTACACCTTC. The variable domain in full, completed from reference TRBV3-1 and TRBJ1-2, reads DTAVSQTPKYLVTQMGNDKSIKCEQNLGHDTMYWYKQDSKKFLKIMFSYNNKELIINETVPNRFSPKSPDKAHLNLHINSLELGDSAVYFCASSLDRGPYYGYTFGSGTRLTVV.

The V and J genes are TRBV7-9 and TRBJ1-5; no firm D call. The V and J ends lost 5 bases and 3 bases respectively, with 14 bases between them. The CDR3 spans 15 residues. Germline-derived CDR1 and CDR2 are SEHNR and FQNEAQ (reference sequence). CDR3 nucleotides: TGTGCCAGCAGCCAGGACGGCAGACACAATCAGCCCCAGCATTTT. Residues: CASSQDGRHNQPQHF.

The gene calls are TRBV12-3 or TRBV12-4 and TRBJ1-4, with 9 bases aligning to TRBD1. The CDR3 runs to 12 residues. With 6 bases clipped from V and 13 bases from J, the junction kept 6 bases outside the gene matches. CDR3 DNA: TGTGCCAGCAGCCGGGGACAGGGTGGACTGTTTTTT. As protein: CASSRGQGGLFF.

This clonotype was detected ten times or more. The V gene is TRBV7-2, the J gene TRBJ1-3; no clear D gene. This CDR3 has 15 amino acids. Trimming removed 4 bases from V and 0 bases from J, with 10 bases in between. The germline V gene has CDR1 SGHTA and CDR2 FQGNSA. The CDR3 nucleotides are TGTGCCAGCAGCTCCTCAGTGCTCTCTGGAAACACCATATATTTT. This gives the protein CASSSSVLSGNTIYF.

The sample holds a few counts of this clonotype. The chain employs TRBV29-1 and TRBJ1-2; weak D call: TRBD1 (6 bases). V lost 6 bases to trimming and J lost 0 bases, with 11 bases between them. The germline V gene has CDR1 SQVTM and CDR2 ANQGSEA. The CDR3 contains 13 residues. CDR3 bases: TGCAGCGTCTCCGGGGGCACTAACTATGGCTACACCTTC. Residues: CSVSGGTNYGYTF.